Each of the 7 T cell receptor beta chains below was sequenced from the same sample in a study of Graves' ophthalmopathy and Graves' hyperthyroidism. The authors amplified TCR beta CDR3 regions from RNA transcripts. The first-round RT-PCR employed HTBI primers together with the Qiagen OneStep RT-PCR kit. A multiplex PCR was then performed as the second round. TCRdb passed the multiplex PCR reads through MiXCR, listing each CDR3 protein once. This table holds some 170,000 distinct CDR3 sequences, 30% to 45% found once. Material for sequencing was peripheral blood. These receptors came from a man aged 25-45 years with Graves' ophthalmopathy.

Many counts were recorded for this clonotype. The CDR3 is CSVLGGQAFF. CDR3 bases: TGCAGCGTTCTTGGGGGGCAAGCTTTCTTT. The rearrangement uses TRBV29-1 and TRBJ1-1; possible D gene TRBD1, 6 bases. With 5 bases removed from V and 9 bases from J, the gap between germline ends came to 10 bases. CDR1 and CDR2 (germline): SQVTM, ANQGSEA. CDR3 length: 10 residues.

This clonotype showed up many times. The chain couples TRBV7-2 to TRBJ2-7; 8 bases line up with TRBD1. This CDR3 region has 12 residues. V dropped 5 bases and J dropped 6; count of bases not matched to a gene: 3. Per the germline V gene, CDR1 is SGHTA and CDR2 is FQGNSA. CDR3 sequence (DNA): TGTGCCAGCAGCCCGACAGGGGCCGAGCAGTACTTC. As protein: CASSPTGAEQYF.

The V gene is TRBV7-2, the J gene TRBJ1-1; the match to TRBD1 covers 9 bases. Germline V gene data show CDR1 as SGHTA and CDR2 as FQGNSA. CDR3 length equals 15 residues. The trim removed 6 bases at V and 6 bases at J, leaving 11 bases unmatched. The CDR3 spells CASSISTGGRSEAFF. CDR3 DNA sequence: TGTGCCAGCAGTATCTCAACAGGGGGCAGATCTGAAGCTTTCTTT.

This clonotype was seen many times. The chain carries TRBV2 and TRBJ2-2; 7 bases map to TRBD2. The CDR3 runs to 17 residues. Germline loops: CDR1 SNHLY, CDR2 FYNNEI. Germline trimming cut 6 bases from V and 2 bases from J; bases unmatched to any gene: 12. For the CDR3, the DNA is TGTGCCAGCAGCGAGCCTAGGGAGCGGGGAAACACCGGGGAGCTGTTTTTT. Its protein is CASSEPRERGNTGELFF.

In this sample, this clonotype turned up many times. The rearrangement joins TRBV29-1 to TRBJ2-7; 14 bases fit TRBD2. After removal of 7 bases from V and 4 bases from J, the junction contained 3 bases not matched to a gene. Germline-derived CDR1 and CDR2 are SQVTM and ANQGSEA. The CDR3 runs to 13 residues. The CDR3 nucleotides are TGCAGCGCTAGACTAGCGGGAGGGTACGAGCAGTACTTC. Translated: CSARLAGGYEQYF.

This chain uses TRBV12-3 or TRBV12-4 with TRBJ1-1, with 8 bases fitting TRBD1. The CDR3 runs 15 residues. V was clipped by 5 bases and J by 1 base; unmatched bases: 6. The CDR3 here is CASSPLDRGNTEAFF. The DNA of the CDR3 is TGTGCCAGCAGTCCACTCGACAGGGGGAACACTGAAGCTTTCTTT.

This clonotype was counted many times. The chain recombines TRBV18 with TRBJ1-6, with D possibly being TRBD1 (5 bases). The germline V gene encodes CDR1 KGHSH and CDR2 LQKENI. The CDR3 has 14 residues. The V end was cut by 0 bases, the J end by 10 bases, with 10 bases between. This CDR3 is CASSPPGGSSPLHF. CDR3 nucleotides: TGTGCCAGCTCACCACCTGGGGGAAGCTCACCCCTCCACTTT. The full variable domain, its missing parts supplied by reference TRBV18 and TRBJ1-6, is NAGVMQNPRHLVRRRGQEARLRCSPMKGHSHVYWYRQLPEEGLKFMVYLQKENIIDESGMPKERFSAEFPKEGPSILRIQQVVRGDSAAYFCASSPPGGSSPLHFGNGTRLTVT.